This TCR beta chain was found in a study of cytomegalovirus exposure and HLA in healthy donors. Study-wide background: The platform used for the 120 or so validation repertoires matched that of the 650 to 750 first-cohort repertoires, a later analysis reported. Study outcomes and limitations: The majority of TCR sequences were rare, yet some public TCRs appeared in many donors. Subsequent analysis of the roughly 120 validation repertoires found a tendency for first-cohort TCR clusters to co-occur.

TCRdb's copy holds only in-frame clones and misses some; the assay was immunoSEQ multiplex PCR. The sample yields roughly 110,000 clones, about 85% seen once. The CDR3 is made up of 17 amino acids. Unmatched junction bases numbered 7, after V lost 3 bases and J lost 3 bases. Germline V gene data show CDR1 as WSHSY and CDR2 as SAAADI. Comments on this clone: Its matching antigen is unknown.

The clonotype was recovered from a woman aged 18-30 years in good health and CMV-seropositive. This chain joins TRBV10-2 and TRBJ2-2; 10 bases align to TRBD1. The sample consisted of PBMCs. The CDR3 region has the DNA TGCGCCAGCAGTGATACTCCCGGGACAGGGGACACCGGGGAGCTGTTTTTT. It codes for CASSDTPGTGDTGELFF.